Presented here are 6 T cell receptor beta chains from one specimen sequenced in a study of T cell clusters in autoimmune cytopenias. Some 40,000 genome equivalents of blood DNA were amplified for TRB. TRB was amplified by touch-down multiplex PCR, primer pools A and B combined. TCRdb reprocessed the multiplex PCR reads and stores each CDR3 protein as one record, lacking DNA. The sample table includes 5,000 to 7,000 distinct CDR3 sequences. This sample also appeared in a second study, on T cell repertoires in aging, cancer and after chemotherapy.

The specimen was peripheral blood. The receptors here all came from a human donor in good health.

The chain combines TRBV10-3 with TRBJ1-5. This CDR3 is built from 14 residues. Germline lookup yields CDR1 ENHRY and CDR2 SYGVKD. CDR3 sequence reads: CAISDYGGNQPQHF.

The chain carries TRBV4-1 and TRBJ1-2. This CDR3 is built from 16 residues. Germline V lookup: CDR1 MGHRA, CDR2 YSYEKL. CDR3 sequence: CASSQESGLANYGYTF.

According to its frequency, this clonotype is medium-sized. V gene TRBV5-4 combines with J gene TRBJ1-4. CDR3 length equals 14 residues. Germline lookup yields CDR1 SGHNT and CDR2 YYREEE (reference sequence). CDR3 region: CASSRNVGNEKLFF.

The CDR3: CASRSDRDLSSYNSPLHF. The genes are TRBV5-6 and TRBJ1-6; TCRdb's assignment of TRBD1 cannot be checked, as there is no DNA. Germline CDR1 is SGHDT and CDR2 is YYEEEE. The CDR3 is 18 residues long.

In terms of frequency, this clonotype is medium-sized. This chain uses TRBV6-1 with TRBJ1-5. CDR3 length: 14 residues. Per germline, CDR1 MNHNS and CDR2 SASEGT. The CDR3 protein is CASSEVGENQPQHF.

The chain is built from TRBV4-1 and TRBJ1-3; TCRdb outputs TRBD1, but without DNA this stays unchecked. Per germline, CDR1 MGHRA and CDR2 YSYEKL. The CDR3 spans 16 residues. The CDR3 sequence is CASSLLKGVSGNTIYF.